What follows describes a single T cell receptor (beta chain). From RNA, the CDR3 regions of TCR beta chains were amplified and sequenced. Investigators did first-round RT-PCR with HTBI primers, then second-round multiplex PCR. In TCRdb, the multiplex PCR reads were re-called with MiXCR into one record per CDR3 protein. Counted here are 500,000 to 800,000 distinct CDR3 sequences, about 41% occurring once; the ten biggest clones make up 3% to 4%. This sample was included in a study of Graves' ophthalmopathy and Graves' hyperthyroidism. The sample taken for sequencing was peripheral blood. This receptor was taken from an adult man with Graves' ophthalmopathy.

CDR3 nucleotide sequence: TGTGCCAGCAGTGAAATGGCAGGGCTGAGAGGCTACACCTTC. Translated: CASSEMAGLRGYTF. The rearrangement links TRBV2 to TRBJ1-2; weak D call: TRBD1 (5 bases). Trimming removed 2 bases at V and 8 bases at J, with 15 bases between. Germline CDR1 is SNHLY and CDR2 is FYNNEI. There are 14 residues in the CDR3.